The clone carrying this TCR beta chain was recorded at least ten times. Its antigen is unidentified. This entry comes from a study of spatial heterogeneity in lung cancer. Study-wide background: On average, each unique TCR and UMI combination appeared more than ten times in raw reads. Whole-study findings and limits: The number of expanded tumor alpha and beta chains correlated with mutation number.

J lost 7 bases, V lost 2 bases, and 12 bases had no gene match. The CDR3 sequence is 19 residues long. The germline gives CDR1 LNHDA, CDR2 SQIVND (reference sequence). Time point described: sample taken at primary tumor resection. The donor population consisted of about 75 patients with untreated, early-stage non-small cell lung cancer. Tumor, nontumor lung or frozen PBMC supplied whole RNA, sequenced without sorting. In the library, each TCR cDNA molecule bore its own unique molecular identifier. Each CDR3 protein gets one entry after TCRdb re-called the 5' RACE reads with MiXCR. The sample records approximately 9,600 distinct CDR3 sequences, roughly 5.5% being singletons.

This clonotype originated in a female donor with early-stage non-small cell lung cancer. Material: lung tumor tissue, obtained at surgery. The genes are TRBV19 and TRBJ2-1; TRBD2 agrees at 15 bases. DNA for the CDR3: TGTGCCAGTAGTATAACAGGACTAGCGGGAGGGCGGCGGGGTAATGAGCAGTTCTTC. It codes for CASSITGLAGGRRGNEQFF. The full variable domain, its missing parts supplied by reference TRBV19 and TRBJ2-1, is DGGITQSPKYLFRKEGQNVTLSCEQNLNHDAMYWYRQDPGQGLRLIYYSQIVNDFQKGDIAEGYSVSREKKESFPLTVTSAQKNPTAFYLCASSITGLAGGRRGNEQFFGPGTRLTVL.